A single TCR beta chain is shown here with its context. This record comes from a study of sequential checkpoint blockade in melanoma. Overall study context: After both sequences, patients received maintenance nivolumab.

TCRdb's table, derived via immunoSEQ multiplex PCR, lists solely in-frame clones and lacks some. The sample lists about 8,400 clones, roughly 90% seen once, with roughly 14% in the top ten. The trim removed 4 bases at V and 1 base at J, leaving 4 bases unmatched. Germline-derived CDR1 and CDR2 are SGHNT and YYREEE (reference sequence). The CDR3 extends over 14 amino acids. Documented treatment: randomized to nivolumab then ipilimumab (arm A) or the reverse (arm B). Patients had received no earlier DNA-damaging chemotherapy. Live CD3+CD8+ CD19− CD56− cells were sorted from PBMCs. This TCR came from a human donor with melanoma. This chain links TRBV5-4 with TRBJ1-2, with TRBD1 matching 7 bases. The sequences come from CD8+ T cells sorted from blood (inferred from file names), collected from a patient given nivolumab and ipilimumab in sequence. The CDR3 DNA reads as TGTGCCAGCAGCCCGGGACAGCTTAACTATGGCTACACCTTC. Its protein product is CASSPGQLNYGYTF.